The table lists the clone carrying this T cell receptor (beta chain) with a few counts. Sample time point: longitudinal time-point 1 (baseline). These data come from a study of neurological immune-mediated disorders. TCRdb fed the 5' RACE reads into MiXCR, producing one record per CDR3 protein. This table holds about 49,000 distinct CDR3 sequences, about a tenth found once. V dropped 9 bases and J dropped 4 bases, with 21 bases sitting between them. The CDR3 spans 15 residues. Germline CDR1 reads MGHDK; CDR2 reads SYGVNS. Sequencing was carried out using PBMCs. The origin of this receptor is a woman in her forties in good health. V and J are TRBV25-1 and TRBJ1-1; D is possibly TRBD1 (5 bases). The CDR3 sequence is CASTQSIPGTTEAFF. In DNA, the CDR3 is TGTGCCAGTACCCAGTCCATCCCGGGGACCACTGAAGCTTTCTTT.